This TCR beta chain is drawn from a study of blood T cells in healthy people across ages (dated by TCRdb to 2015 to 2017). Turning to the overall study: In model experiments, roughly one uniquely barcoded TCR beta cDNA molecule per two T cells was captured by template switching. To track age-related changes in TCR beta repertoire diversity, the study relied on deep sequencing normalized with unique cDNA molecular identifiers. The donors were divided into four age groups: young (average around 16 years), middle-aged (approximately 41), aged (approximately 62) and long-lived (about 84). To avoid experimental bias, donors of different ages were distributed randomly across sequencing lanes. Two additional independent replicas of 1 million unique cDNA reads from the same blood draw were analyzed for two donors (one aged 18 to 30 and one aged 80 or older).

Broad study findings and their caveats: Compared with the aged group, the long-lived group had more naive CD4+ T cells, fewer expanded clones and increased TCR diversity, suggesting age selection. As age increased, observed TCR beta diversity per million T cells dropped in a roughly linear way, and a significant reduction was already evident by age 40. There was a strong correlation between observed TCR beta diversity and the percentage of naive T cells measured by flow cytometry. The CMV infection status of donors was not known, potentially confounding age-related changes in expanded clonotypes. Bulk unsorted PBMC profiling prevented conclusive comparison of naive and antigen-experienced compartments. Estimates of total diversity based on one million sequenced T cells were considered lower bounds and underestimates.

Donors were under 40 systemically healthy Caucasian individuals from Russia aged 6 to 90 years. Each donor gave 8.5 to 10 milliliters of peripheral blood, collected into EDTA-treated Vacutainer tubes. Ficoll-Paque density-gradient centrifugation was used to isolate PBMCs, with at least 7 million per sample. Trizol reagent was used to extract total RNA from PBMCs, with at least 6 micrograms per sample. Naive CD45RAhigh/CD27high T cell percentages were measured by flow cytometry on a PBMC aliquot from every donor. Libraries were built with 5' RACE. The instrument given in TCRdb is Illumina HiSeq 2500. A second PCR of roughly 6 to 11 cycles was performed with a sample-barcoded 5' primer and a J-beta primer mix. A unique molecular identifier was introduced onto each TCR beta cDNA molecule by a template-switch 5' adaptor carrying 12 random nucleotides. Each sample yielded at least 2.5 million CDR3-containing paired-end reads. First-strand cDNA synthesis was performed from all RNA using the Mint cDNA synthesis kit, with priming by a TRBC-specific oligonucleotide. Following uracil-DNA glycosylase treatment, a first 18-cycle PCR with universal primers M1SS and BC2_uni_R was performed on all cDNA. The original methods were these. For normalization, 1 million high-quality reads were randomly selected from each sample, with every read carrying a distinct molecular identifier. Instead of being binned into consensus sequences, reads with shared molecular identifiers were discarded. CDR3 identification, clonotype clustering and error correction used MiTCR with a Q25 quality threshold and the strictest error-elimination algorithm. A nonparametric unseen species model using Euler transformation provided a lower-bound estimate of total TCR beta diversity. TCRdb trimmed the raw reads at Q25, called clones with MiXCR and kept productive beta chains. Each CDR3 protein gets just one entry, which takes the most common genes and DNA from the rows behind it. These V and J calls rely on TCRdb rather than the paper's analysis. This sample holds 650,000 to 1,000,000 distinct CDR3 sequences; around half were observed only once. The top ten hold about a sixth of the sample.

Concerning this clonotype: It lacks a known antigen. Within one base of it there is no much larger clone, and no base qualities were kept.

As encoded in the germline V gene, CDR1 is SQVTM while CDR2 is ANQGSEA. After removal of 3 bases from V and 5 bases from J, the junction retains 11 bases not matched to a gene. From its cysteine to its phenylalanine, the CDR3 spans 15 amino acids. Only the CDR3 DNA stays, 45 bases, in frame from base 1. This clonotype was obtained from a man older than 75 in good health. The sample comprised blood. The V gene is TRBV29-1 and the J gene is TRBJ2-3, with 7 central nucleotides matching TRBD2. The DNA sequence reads TGCAGCGTTGAGCGGTGGGAGGGCCCTGAAGATACGCAGTATTTT. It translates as CSVERWEGPEDTQYF.